These 22 T cell receptor beta chains were sequenced from one sample in a study of T cells in Graves' hyperthyroidism and ophthalmopathy. The source material, RNA transcripts, was used to amplify TCR beta CDR3 regions. A set of HTBI primers served as the primers for a first-round RT-PCR of the TCR CDR3. TCRdb analysed the multiplex PCR reads with MiXCR anew, one entry per CDR3 protein. The sample lists some 270,000 distinct CDR3 sequences, about an eighth seen once, with 6% to 8% in the top ten. The source material was blood. All receptors derive from a woman younger than 45 with Graves' hyperthyroidism that later progressed to Graves' ophthalmopathy.

This clonotype was detected ten times or more. V usage is TRBV11-1 and J usage is TRBJ1-1; D gene unclear. V was trimmed by 2 bases and J by 4 bases, leaving 14 bases between them. This CDR3 is built from 15 residues. Germline CDR1 and CDR2: SGHAT and FQDESV (reference sequence). The CDR3 sequence: CASSLSSWSGTEAFF. CDR3 coding DNA: TGTGCCAGCAGCTTAAGTTCCTGGTCGGGCACTGAAGCTTTCTTT.

The table lists this clonotype with many counts. The chain combines TRBV6-1 with TRBJ2-7, with 8 bases that match TRBD2. Germline trimming cut 6 bases from V and 0 bases from J; bases unmatched to any gene: 10. The CDR3 has 16 residues. Germline CDR1 is MNHNS and CDR2 is SASEGT. The CDR3 reads CASSQASGGFSYEQYF. The CDR3, as DNA: TGTGCCAGCAGCCAGGCGAGCGGGGGCTTCTCCTACGAGCAGTACTTC.

This clonotype came up a few times. The V gene is TRBV9, the J gene TRBJ2-4; D unclear. The CDR3 extends over 15 amino acids. Looked up from germline, CDR1 is SGDLS and CDR2 is YYNGEE. Trimming removed 0 bases at V and 5 bases at J, with 12 bases between. The CDR3 sequence is CASSVDGGTENIQYF. CDR3 DNA: TGTGCCAGCAGCGTAGACGGCGGAACAGAAAACATTCAGTACTTC.

The sample holds many counts of this clonotype. This chain uses TRBV5-1 with TRBJ2-5; D is possibly TRBD2 (5 bases). Trimming took off 3 bases at V and 9 bases at J, with 9 bases between the two ends. From germline, CDR1 is SGHRS and CDR2 YFSETQ. CDR3 length: 11 residues. DNA for the CDR3: TGCGCCAGCAGCTCGACGGAGGCCCAGTACTTC. It translates to CASSSTEAQYF. The full variable domain, with the rest looked up from reference TRBV5-1 and TRBJ2-5, is KAGVTQTPRYLIKTRGQQVTLSCSPISGHRSVSWYQQTPGQGLQFLFEYFSETQRNKGNFPGRFSGRQFSNSRSEMNVSTLELGDSALYLCASSSTEAQYFGPGTRLLVL.

This clonotype was counted at least ten times. The V gene is TRBV9, the J gene TRBJ1-2; tentatively, D is TRBD1 (6 bases). Trimming shortened V by 4 bases and J by 8 bases, and 18 bases separated the two germline ends. This CDR3 comprises 14 residues. Germline V lookup: CDR1 SGDLS, CDR2 YYNGEE. CDR3 loop: CASSPALTGTGYTF. CDR3 bases: TGTGCCAGCAGCCCTGCACTTACAGGGACGGGCTACACCTTC.

This clonotype was counted at least ten times. This rearrangement joins TRBV7-8 to TRBJ2-7, with D possibly being TRBD2 (6 bases). Germline V gene sequence: CDR1 SGHVS, CDR2 FQNEAQ. This CDR3 has 19 amino acids. The germline V and J ends were trimmed by 0 bases and 0 bases, with 21 bases remaining between them. The CDR3 reads CASSLALGPLAASSYEQYF. Here the CDR3 DNA reads TGTGCCAGCAGCTTAGCGCTGGGGCCACTAGCTGCCAGCTCCTACGAGCAGTACTTC.

V usage is TRBV4-3 and J usage is TRBJ2-7; D ambiguous. Deletions cut 1 base from V and 0 bases from J, with 10 bases between. Germline-derived CDR1 and CDR2 are LGHNA and YSLEER. The CDR3 is made up of 15 amino acids. The CDR3: CASSQVGANSYEQYF. The CDR3 coding sequence is TGCGCCAGCAGCCAAGTGGGCGCAAACTCCTACGAGCAGTACTTC.

CDR3 in DNA: TGTGCCAGCAGGGCCGGGACAGAGACCCAGTACTTC. Translation gives CASRAGTETQYF. This sequence joins TRBV2 and TRBJ2-5; perhaps D is TRBD1 or TRBD2 (5 bases each). This CDR3 spans 12 amino acids. The germline gives CDR1 SNHLY, CDR2 FYNNEI. Trimming shortened V by 6 bases and J by 4 bases, and 9 bases separated the two germline ends.

The gene calls are TRBV24-1 and TRBJ2-5; D remains unclear. This CDR3 has 12 amino acids. The V end lost 1 base, the J end lost 5 bases, and 4 bases lay between the germline ends. Germline CDR1 and CDR2: KGHDR and SFDVKD. CDR3 DNA sequence: TGTGCCACCAGTGATTTAGGGGAGACCCAGTACTTC. It codes for CATSDLGETQYF.

This clonotype showed up just a few times. The chain couples TRBV27 to TRBJ2-3; tentative D call: TRBD2 (7 bases). Germline V gene lookup returns CDR1 MNHEY and CDR2 SMNVEV (reference sequence). V lost 4 bases and J lost 2, with 16 bases in between. This CDR3 contains 16 residues. DNA for the CDR3: TGTGCCAGCAGTTCGAGGGTCGGGGGGCCCACAGATACGCAGTATTTT. This translates into CASSSRVGGPTDTQYF.

The chain uses TRBV6-6 and TRBJ1-3; D not certain. Trimming took off 1 base at V and 0 bases at J, with 7 bases between the two ends. The CDR3 extends over 15 amino acids. The V gene's germline CDR1 is MNHNY and CDR2 SVGAGI (reference sequence). The CDR3 nucleotides are TGTGCCAGCAGTTACTTCCCGAGCTCTGGAAACACCATATATTTT. Translation: CASSYFPSSGNTIYF.

The rearrangement links TRBV19 to TRBJ1-2; TRBD1 agrees at 7 bases. J was trimmed by 5 bases and V by 7 bases; bases with no gene match: 10. This CDR3 spans 14 amino acids. Per the germline V gene, CDR1 is LNHDA and CDR2 is SQIVND (reference sequence). The CDR3 bases are TGTGCCAGTAAACGGGACAGAGGGGAGTATGGCTACACCTTC. Its protein product is CASKRDRGEYGYTF. Drawing the rest from reference TRBV19 and TRBJ1-2, the complete variable domain is DGGITQSPKYLFRKEGQNVTLSCEQNLNHDAMYWYRQDPGQGLRLIYYSQIVNDFQKGDIAEGYSVSREKKESFPLTVTSAQKNPTAFYLCASKRDRGEYGYTFGSGTRLTVV.

The chain joins TRBV20-1 to TRBJ1-2; 7 nucleotides align to TRBD1. Trimming removed 4 bases from V and 6 bases from J; junction bases left unmatched: 5. The CDR3 consists of 12 residues. Germline CDR1 DFQATT, CDR2 SNEGSKA (reference sequence). The chain's CDR3 is CSATHQGDGYTF. Here the CDR3 DNA reads TGCAGTGCTACCCACCAGGGGGATGGCTACACCTTC.

This clonotype was observed many times. The chain combines TRBV20-1 with TRBJ1-5, with 9 bases matching TRBD1. The V and J ends lost 3 bases and 4 bases, in that order; junction bases with no gene match: 19. CDR1 DFQATT and CDR2 SNEGSKA come from the germline V gene (reference sequence). CDR3 length: 19 residues. The CDR3 DNA reads TGCAGTGCTAGTGCGGGACAGGGAGGAGGAGCGGCCCAAAATCAGCCCCAGCATTTT. It translates to CSASAGQGGGAAQNQPQHF.

This clonotype was counted many times. The chain joins TRBV10-3 to TRBJ2-2; perhaps TRBD2 as D (6 bases). The germline V gene has CDR1 ENHRY and CDR2 SYGVKD. This CDR3 has 13 residues. V lost 4 bases and J lost 7, with 10 bases in between. In nucleotides, the CDR3 is TGTGCCATCAGTGGGGTGGACTACGGGGAGCTGTTTTTT. It is translated as CAISGVDYGELFF.

This clonotype was seen more than once but under ten times. A read error may account for a junction end that differs from germline. The chain joins TRBV20-1 to TRBJ1-2; no clear D. Germline lookup yields CDR1 DFQATT and CDR2 SNEGSKA (reference sequence). CDR3 length: 15 amino acids. DNA of the CDR3: TGCAGTGCCAGAGACCCCCTCGGGTACAACTATGGCTACACCTTC. It encodes CSARDPLGYNYGYTF.

This clonotype was observed at least ten times. The chain combines TRBV5-1 with TRBJ2-5, with D maybe TRBD2 (6 bases). CDR3 size: 14 residues. From germline, CDR1 is SGHRS and CDR2 YFSETQ. Between the trimmed V and J ends, which lost 4 bases and 3 bases, there was a span of 13 bases. This CDR3 reads CASSPPGVEETQYF. In DNA form, the CDR3 reads TGCGCCAGCAGCCCCCCGGGAGTTGAAGAGACCCAGTACTTC.

This clonotype was recorded at least ten times. The J gene is TRBJ2-3, the V gene TRBV5-1; TRBD2 aligns across 11 bases. Germline CDR1 and CDR2: SGHRS and YFSETQ. This CDR3 contains 16 residues. The V and J ends lost 0 bases and 4 bases, in that order; junction bases with no gene match: 4. The DNA for the CDR3 is TGCGCCAGCAGCTTGGCACTAGCGGGAGCCGCAGATACGCAGTATTTT. Its translation: CASSLALAGAADTQYF.

This clonotype was counted at least ten times. The genes are TRBV5-1 and TRBJ2-4, with a possible D match to TRBD2 (6 bases). Trimming shortened V by 4 bases and J by 2 bases, and 13 bases separated the two germline ends. This CDR3 spans 15 amino acids. Germline loops: CDR1 SGHRS, CDR2 YFSETQ. CDR3 region: CASSGEAGSKNIQYF. The DNA of the CDR3 is TGCGCCAGCAGCGGAGAAGCGGGCTCCAAAAACATTCAGTACTTC.

The chain joins TRBV12-3 or TRBV12-4 to TRBJ2-1; 14 bases match TRBD2. V trimming: 3 bases; J trimming: 8 bases; junction bases outside the gene matches: 9. The CDR3 is made up of 17 amino acids. CDR3: CASSFGTSGSLGYEQFF. The CDR3 bases are TGTGCCAGCAGTTTCGGGACTAGCGGGAGCCTTGGCTATGAGCAGTTCTTC.

In this sample, this clonotype turned up a few times. One end of the junction is discordant with germline, which a read error may explain. This CDR3 reads CAGSFRYSGSNDGELFF. The CDR3 DNA sequence: TGTGCCGGCAGCTTCAGGTATAGCGGGAGCAATGACGGGGAGCTGTTTTTT. This sequence joins TRBV5-8 and TRBJ2-2; 9 bases fit TRBD2. The CDR3 loop spans 17 amino acids. CDR1 and CDR2 from the germline V gene are SGHTS and YDEGEE.

Regarding this clonotype: A read error may explain this, as a much larger clone is one base away. The rearrangement joins TRBV7-9 to TRBJ2-1; D may be TRBD1 or TRBD2 (5 bases each). The length of the CDR3 is 13 residues. Germline V gene lookup returns CDR1 SEHNR and CDR2 FQNEAQ (reference sequence). The CDR3 DNA is TGTGCCAGCAGCTTTTCAGCGGACAATGGGCAGTTCTTC. Translated: CASSFSADNGQFF.